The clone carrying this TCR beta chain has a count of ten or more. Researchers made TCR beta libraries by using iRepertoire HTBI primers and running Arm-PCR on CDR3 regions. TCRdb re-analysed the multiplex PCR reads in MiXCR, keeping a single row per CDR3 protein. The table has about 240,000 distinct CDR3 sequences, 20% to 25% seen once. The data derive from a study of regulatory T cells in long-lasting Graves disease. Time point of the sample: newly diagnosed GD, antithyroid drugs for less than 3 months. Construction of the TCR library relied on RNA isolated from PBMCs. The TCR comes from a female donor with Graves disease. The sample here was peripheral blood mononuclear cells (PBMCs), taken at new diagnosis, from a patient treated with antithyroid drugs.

The CDR3 sequence is CSVQVLSSYEQYF. The CDR3 DNA sequence: TGCAGCGTTCAAGTACTAAGCTCCTACGAGCAGTACTTC. This chain links TRBV29-1 with TRBJ2-7; D not certain. The CDR3 runs 13 residues. The V end was cut by 5 bases, the J end by 0 bases, with 11 bases between. Per the germline V gene, CDR1 is SQVTM and CDR2 is ANQGSEA.